This entry concerns a single T cell receptor (beta chain). These data come from a study of blood T cell repertoires in COVID-19. In the study overall: Samples of COVID-19 (acute and convalescent) were obtained from the United States, Italy and Spain. T cells, B-cell-depleted T cells, or PBMCs provided the cDNA or gDNA that served as material.

CDR1 and CDR2 (germline): LNHDA, SQIVND (reference sequence). The CDR3 spans 14 residues. V was trimmed by 4 bases and J by 0 bases, leaving 8 bases between them. As handled by the study authors: Estimates of nucleated cell counts were drawn from the amplification of reference gene primers. Sequencing used immunoSEQ multiplex PCR; TCRdb keeps in-frame clones, though not all of them. V and J calls and clone size come straight from that table; D and trimming were deduced from the DNA. The repertoire holds about 130,000 clones, with roughly 84% as singletons. This rearrangement joins TRBV19 to TRBJ2-3; no clear D gene. The origin of this receptor is a human donor in a cohort sampled during active COVID-19. The sequenced material came from peripheral blood. For the CDR3, the DNA is TGTGCCAGTAGTAGCCCTAGGAGCACAGATACGCAGTATTTT. Its protein is CASSSPRSTDTQYF.